This T cell receptor beta chain is drawn from a study of Ad26.COV2.S vaccination and SARS-CoV-2 variants. Study-wide background: Doses of Ad26.COV2.S were injected into muscle once or twice, 56 days apart.

V shed 7 bases and J 4 bases; nucleotides not matched to a gene: 4. The CDR3 has 14 residues. Germline CDR1 is KGHDR and CDR2 is SFDVKD. Treatment described: some 20 received Ad26.COV2.S at low or high dose, single or two shots; roughly five received placebo; per-sample allocation not given. Day 63 after the first injection of vaccine or placebo was the sampling time. The protocol was immunoSEQ multiplex PCR, while the TCRdb copy is restricted to in-frame clones and leaves out a portion. The profile shows about 350,000 clones, around 84% of them singletons. The clonotype comes from a person aged 18-65 years who received the Ad26.COV2.S COVID-19 vaccine or a placebo. Specimen: peripheral blood, collected in a trial of Ad26.COV2.S vaccine versus placebo. The rearrangement joins TRBV24-1 to TRBJ2-5; 11 positions match TRBD1. The CDR3 sequence: CATRGQGALETQYF. For the CDR3, the DNA is TGTGCCACCAGAGGACAGGGGGCGTTAGAGACCCAGTACTTC.